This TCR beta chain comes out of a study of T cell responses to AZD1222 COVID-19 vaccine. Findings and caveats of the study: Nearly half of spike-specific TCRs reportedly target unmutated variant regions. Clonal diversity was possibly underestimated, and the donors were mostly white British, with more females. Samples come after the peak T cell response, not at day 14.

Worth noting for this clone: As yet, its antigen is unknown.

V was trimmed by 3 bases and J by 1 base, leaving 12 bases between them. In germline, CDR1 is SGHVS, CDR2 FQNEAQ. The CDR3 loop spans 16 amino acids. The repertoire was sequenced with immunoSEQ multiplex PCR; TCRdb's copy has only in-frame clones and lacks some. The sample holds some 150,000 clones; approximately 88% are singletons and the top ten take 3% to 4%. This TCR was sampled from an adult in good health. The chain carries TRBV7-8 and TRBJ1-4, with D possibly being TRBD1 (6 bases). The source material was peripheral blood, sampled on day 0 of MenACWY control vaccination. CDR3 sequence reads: CASSLQGGGTNEKLFF. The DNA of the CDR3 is TGTGCCAGCAGCTTGCAAGGGGGAGGAACTAATGAAAAACTGTTTTTT.